This TCR beta chain appears in the sequencing data of a study of T-cell reconstitution after alpha-beta-depleted transplantation in children. Study-level findings and limits: Reportedly, alpha-beta T cells present about two months post-transplant originated from several hundred expanded clones of graft origin. Fresh T-cell production supplied most of the T-cell counts and diversity seen one year after transplant.

Unique molecular identifiers were built into the TCRbeta library. TCRdb re-analysed the PCR reads in MiXCR, keeping a single row per CDR3 protein. The sample carries some 830,000 distinct CDR3 sequences, about 16% recorded once. This clonotype was recorded at least ten times. Its antigen is not known. The receptor's source is a male patient aged 10-17 years who had a stem cell transplant for acute lymphoblastic leukemia, so the T cells may come from the graft donor. The specimen was PBMCs, mostly from graft donor cells, collected 360 days after TCRalphabeta/CD19-depleted stem cell transplant.

DNA for the CDR3: TGCGCCAGCAGCCACGGGACAGTTCTGAACACTGAAGCTTTCTTT. Translation gives CASSHGTVLNTEAFF. This chain uses TRBV4-3 with TRBJ1-1; TRBD1 agrees at 7 bases. CDR3 length: 15 residues. The germline CDR1 and CDR2 sequences are LGHNA and YSLEER. The ends lost 3 bases at V and 0 bases at J; junction bases unmatched: 4.